This T cell receptor beta chain stems from a study of tumor-infiltrating lymphocytes in primary liver carcinoma. Study-level information: Patients of both sexes were 30 to 69 years old.

A primer in the constant region served to generate TCR beta cDNA from 500 ng of total RNA. Investigators got TCR beta libraries out of three nested multiplex PCR rounds, done with slightly modified ARM-PCR. Each CDR3 protein is one row after TCRdb ran MiXCR on the multiplex PCR reads. The sample shows about 200,000 distinct CDR3 sequences, less than 70% of them seen only once. Germline DNA was also extracted, and blood RNA derived from unsorted whole blood. This clonotype was picked up a small number of times. The specimen sequenced was peripheral blood. The sequence was obtained from a woman between 55 and 75 years old with primary liver carcinoma and hepatitis B virus infection.

CDR3 coding DNA: TGCGCCAGCAGTGACAGGGGGTTCACTGAAGCTTTCTTT. Translation: CASSDRGFTEAFF. The genes are TRBV5-1 and TRBJ1-1; 9 bases align to TRBD1. J was trimmed by 4 bases and V by 5 bases; bases with no gene match: 3. The germline CDR1 and CDR2 sequences are SGHRS and YFSETQ. There are 13 residues in the CDR3.